This TCR beta chain was sequenced in a study of blood T cell repertoires in COVID-19. Study details: In each case, the material was cDNA or gDNA derived from T cells, B-cell-depleted T cells, or PBMCs.

Germline assignment: CDR1 GTSNPN and CDR2 SVGIG (reference sequence). This CDR3 has 11 residues. V was cut by 0 bases and J by 7 bases, with 3 bases left in between. Produced via immunoSEQ multiplex PCR; TCRdb's table is partial and in-frame only. The sample consists of 100,000 to 150,000 clones, about 79% of them appearing once. The material sequenced was peripheral blood. The clonotype comes from a middle-aged man with active or convalescent COVID-19. The V gene is TRBV30, the J gene TRBJ1-4; no reliable D call. The CDR3 DNA reads TGTGCCTGGAGTGTACTTGAAAAACTGTTTTTT. This translates into CAWSVLEKLFF.